The entry below gives a single T cell receptor beta chain sequence along with its context. This specimen comes from a study of shared clonotypes between healthy human individuals. Libraries were prepared by immunoSEQ multiplex PCR; TCRdb keeps only in-frame clonotypes and omits some of them. The table has roughly 2,500,000 clones, roughly 93% seen once; the top ten hold approximately 0.36%. The material sequenced was naive CD4+ T cells from PBMCs. The sample's subset: CD45RA+ positively selected. The TCR originated in a man between 18 and 35 years old in good health. Some clones in this sample may be carry-over from other donors' samples.

CDR3 sequence reads: CASSGTGAPNTGELFF. The CDR3 DNA sequence: TGTGCCAGCAGCGGGACAGGCGCTCCGAACACCGGGGAGCTGTTTTTT. This chain links TRBV14 with TRBJ2-2; 8 nucleotides agree with TRBD1. CDR1 and CDR2 from the germline V gene are SGHDN and FVKESK. Trimming removed 5 bases from V and 0 bases from J; junction bases left unmatched: 5. The CDR3 has 16 amino acids.